The clone carrying this T cell receptor beta chain was observed at least ten times. Its antigen remains unknown. These data come from a study of identical twins. General study results and limits: Out-of-frame sharing of TCR alpha in monozygotic twins was underestimated by models. In cord blood, abundant beta clonotypes had fewer insertions; memory showed no trend. For out-of-frame beta sequences, excess twin sharing was weaker.

This CDR3 comprises 16 residues. V lost 1 base, J lost 1 base, and 10 bases lay in between. In TCRdb, the 5' RACE reads were re-called with MiXCR into one record per CDR3 protein. The sample has more than 650,000 distinct CDR3 sequences, less than 7% seen once. This TCR derives from a man aged 18 to 29 in good health. The sequenced sample consisted of naive T cells sorted from blood. This rearrangement joins TRBV12-3 or TRBV12-4 to TRBJ2-2; D may be TRBD1 (6 bases). The CDR3 coding sequence is TGTGCCAGCAGTTTAGTAGGGGGAAAGAACACCGGGGAGCTGTTTTTT. It translates to CASSLVGGKNTGELFF.